These 5 T cell receptor beta chains were all obtained from the same sample, sequenced in a study of CD8+ T cells in alopecia areata. As for treatment: oral pan-JAK inhibitor, 5-10 mg twice daily. Following RNA extraction, reverse transcription yielded cDNA that acted as the sequencing template. The data were produced by immunoSEQ multiplex PCR, yet TCRdb's version contains in-frame clones alone and is incomplete. Of approximately 150,000 clones listed, 85% to 90% are singletons. The source was CD8+ T cells sorted from blood, collected at week 4, from a patient treated with tofacitinib. The receptors come from a human donor with alopecia areata.

The J gene is TRBJ2-1, the V gene TRBV27; 9 bases are a match to TRBD2. With 5 bases clipped from V and 8 bases from J, the junction kept 4 bases outside the gene matches. CDR1 is MNHEY and CDR2 is SMNVEV in the germline V gene (reference sequence). This CDR3 spans 13 amino acids. As DNA, the CDR3 is TGTGCCAGCAGTATGTTAGCGGGAGATGAGCAGTTCTTC. Amino acid sequence: CASSMLAGDEQFF.

A single count supports this clone. The rearrangement uses TRBV19 and TRBJ1-2; D remains unclear. The CDR3 sequence is 13 residues long. Germline assignment: CDR1 LNHDA and CDR2 SQIVND (reference sequence). V lost 7 bases and J 5 bases, leaving 14 bases between the germline ends. The CDR3 region has the DNA TGTGCCAGTATGTCGGCAGCCGCTTATGGCTACACCTTC. It specifies CASMSAAAYGYTF.

This clone was counted once. This chain links TRBV30 with TRBJ1-1; no clear D. The ends were cut back, 1 base at V and 3 bases at J, with 0 bases in the middle. CDR1 and CDR2 (germline): GTSNPN, SVGIG (reference sequence). This CDR3 has 10 residues. CDR3 sequence reads: CAWSDTEAFF. CDR3 nucleotide sequence: TGTGCCTGGAGTGACACTGAAGCTTTCTTT. Drawing the rest from reference TRBV30 and TRBJ1-1, the complete variable domain is SQTIHQWPATLVQPVGSPLSLECTVEGTSNPNLYWYRQAAGRGLQLLFYSVGIGQISSEVPQNLSASRPQDRQFILSSKKLLLSDSGFYLCAWSDTEAFFGQGTRLTVV.

Note on this clone: Lacking the conserved final phenylalanine or tryptophan, this CDR3 likely reflects a read error. The chain employs TRBV4-1 and TRBJ1-1; D ambiguous. CDR1 and CDR2 (germline): MGHRA, YSYEKL. CDR3 length: 12 residues. The CDR3 DNA sequence: TGTGCCAGCAGCACAGAGAATTCTGAAGCTTTCTCT. Protein product: CASSTENSEAFS.

V usage is TRBV27 and J usage is TRBJ2-7; 8 nucleotides match TRBD1. The CDR3 has 16 residues. Germline assignment: CDR1 MNHEY and CDR2 SMNVEV (reference sequence). V dropped 4 bases and J dropped 5; count of bases not matched to a gene: 13. The CDR3 loop reads CASSSNDRGGWDEQYF. CDR3 nucleotides: TGTGCCAGCAGTTCGAATGACAGGGGCGGATGGGACGAGCAGTACTTC.